This passage covers 10 T cell receptor beta chains from one sample sequenced in a study of blood T cell repertoires in COVID-19. Repertoires were generated with immunoSEQ multiplex PCR, while TCRdb's copy carries only in-frame clones and drops some. This table holds tens of thousands of clones, 90% found once. Specimen: peripheral blood. The receptors here all came from a human donor in a cohort sampled during active COVID-19.

The rearrangement links TRBV29-1 to TRBJ1-2; tentatively, D is TRBD1 (6 bases). Germline values: CDR1 SQVTM, CDR2 ANQGSEA. The V gene lost 3 bases and the J gene lost 5 bases, with 19 bases spanning the gap. The CDR3 has 15 amino acids. The CDR3 sequence is CSVEAPEGGRYGYTF. The CDR3 nucleotides are TGCAGCGTTGAGGCCCCGGAAGGGGGAAGATATGGCTACACCTTC.

The rearrangement links TRBV28 to TRBJ2-7, with a tentative D call TRBD2 (6 bases). V dropped 8 bases and J dropped 2 bases, with 16 bases sitting between them. CDR1 and CDR2 from the germline V gene are MDHEN and SYDVKM. The CDR3 has 14 residues. CDR3 DNA sequence: TGTGCCAGCCAGGAGGGGCGGGCCCCCTACGAGCAGTACTTC. Its translation is CASQEGRAPYEQYF.

The chain employs TRBV20-1 and TRBJ2-7; tentatively, D is TRBD1 (5 bases). This CDR3 is 11 amino acids long. Trimming pared 6 bases from V and 7 bases from J, leaving 13 bases between. Germline V gene sequence: CDR1 DFQATT, CDR2 SNEGSKA (reference sequence). The CDR3 is CSAPIQGEQYF. The CDR3 DNA follows: TGCAGTGCACCTATCCAGGGAGAGCAGTACTTC.

The chain carries TRBV2 and TRBJ1-3; D gene unclear. CDR3 size: 12 residues. Germline values: CDR1 SNHLY, CDR2 FYNNEI. V dropped 5 bases and J dropped 5 bases, with 7 bases sitting between them. Written as DNA, the CDR3 is TGTGCCAGCAGTTTACAGAGAAACACCATATATTTT. This gives the protein CASSLQRNTIYF.

V is TRBV30 and J is TRBJ2-4; the D gene is possibly TRBD1 (5 bases). Trimming took 0 bases from V and 3 from J, leaving 12 bases between them. Looked up from germline, CDR1 is GTSNPN and CDR2 is SVGIG (reference sequence). The CDR3 has 15 amino acids. The CDR3 loop reads CAWSVRGRGKNIQYF. The CDR3 DNA sequence: TGTGCCTGGAGTGTAAGGGGCAGAGGCAAAAACATTCAGTACTTC.

This clone came up once. The chain is built from TRBV7-2 and TRBJ2-7, with D tentatively TRBD2 (6 bases). CDR3 length: 14 residues. Germline assignment: CDR1 SGHTA and CDR2 FQGNSA. V gave up 2 bases and J gave up 3 bases, with 11 bases separating them. The CDR3 loop reads CASSLNGGGYEQYF. DNA for the CDR3: TGTGCCAGCAGCTTAAACGGGGGAGGCTACGAGCAGTACTTC.

V gene TRBV28 combines with J gene TRBJ1-1, with TRBD1 matching 8 bases. The V gene end was trimmed by 7 bases and the J gene end by 1 base; junction bases not matched to a gene: 8. From germline, CDR1 is MDHEN and CDR2 SYDVKM. The CDR3 is 15 residues long. CDR3 nucleotide sequence: TGTGCCAGCACCTTGGGGACAGGTGGGAACACTGAAGCTTTCTTT. Translating it yields CASTLGTGGNTEAFF.

This chain uses TRBV28 with TRBJ1-1; D is uncertain. CDR1 and CDR2 (germline): MDHEN, SYDVKM. This CDR3 has 14 amino acids. V was shortened by 3 bases and J by 0 bases, with 8 bases between the two germline ends. CDR3 sequence reads: CASSFARVNTEAFF. The CDR3, as DNA: TGTGCCAGCAGTTTTGCACGGGTGAACACTGAAGCTTTCTTT. Full variable domain (outside the CDR3, taken from reference TRBV28 and TRBJ1-1): DVKVTQSSRYLVKRTGEKVFLECVQDMDHENMFWYRQDPGLGLRLIYFSYDVKMKEKGDIPEGYSVSREKKERFSLILESASTNQTSMYLCASSFARVNTEAFFGQGTRLTVV.

Regarding this clone: Different DNA sequences within this sample yield the same CDR3. CDR3 nucleotide sequence: TGTGCCAGCTCACCGGCGGGAAGCGAGCAGTACTTC. It yields the protein CASSPAGSEQYF. The V gene is TRBV18, the J gene TRBJ2-7; tentative D call: TRBD2 (6 bases). CDR3 size: 12 residues. V was pared by 3 bases and J by 6 bases, with 9 bases between. The germline CDR1 and CDR2 sequences are KGHSH and LQKENI. Looking up the rest from reference TRBV18 and TRBJ2-7 gives the full variable domain: NAGVMQNPRHLVRRRGQEARLRCSPMKGHSHVYWYRQLPEEGLKFMVYLQKENIIDESGMPKERFSAEFPKEGPSILRIQQVVRGDSAAYFCASSPAGSEQYFGPGTRLTVT.

For the CDR3, the DNA is TGTGCCTGGGGCCCCGAGTATAGCAATCAGCCCCAGCATTTT. This codes for CAWGPEYSNQPQHF. This rearrangement joins TRBV30 to TRBJ1-5; D is ambiguous. Germline CDR1 GTSNPN, CDR2 SVGIG (reference sequence). The germline V and J ends were trimmed by 5 bases and 0 bases, with 11 bases remaining between them. CDR3 length: 14 amino acids.